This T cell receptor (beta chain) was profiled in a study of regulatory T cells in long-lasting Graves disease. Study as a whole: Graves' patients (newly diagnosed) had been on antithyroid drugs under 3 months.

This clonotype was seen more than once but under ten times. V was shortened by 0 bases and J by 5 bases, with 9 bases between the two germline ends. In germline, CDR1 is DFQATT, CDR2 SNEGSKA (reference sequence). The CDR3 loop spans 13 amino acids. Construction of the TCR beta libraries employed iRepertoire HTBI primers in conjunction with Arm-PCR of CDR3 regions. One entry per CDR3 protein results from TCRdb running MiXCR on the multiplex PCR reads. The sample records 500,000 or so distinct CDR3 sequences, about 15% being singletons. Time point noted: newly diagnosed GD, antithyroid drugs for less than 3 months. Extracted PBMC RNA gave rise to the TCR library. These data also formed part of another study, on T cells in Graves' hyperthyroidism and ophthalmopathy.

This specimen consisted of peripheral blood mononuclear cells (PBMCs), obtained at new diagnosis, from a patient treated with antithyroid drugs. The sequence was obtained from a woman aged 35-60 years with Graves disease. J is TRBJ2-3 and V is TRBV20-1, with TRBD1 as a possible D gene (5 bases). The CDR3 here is CSARDPDRDTQYF. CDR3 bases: TGCAGTGCTAGAGATCCCGACAGAGATACGCAGTATTTT.